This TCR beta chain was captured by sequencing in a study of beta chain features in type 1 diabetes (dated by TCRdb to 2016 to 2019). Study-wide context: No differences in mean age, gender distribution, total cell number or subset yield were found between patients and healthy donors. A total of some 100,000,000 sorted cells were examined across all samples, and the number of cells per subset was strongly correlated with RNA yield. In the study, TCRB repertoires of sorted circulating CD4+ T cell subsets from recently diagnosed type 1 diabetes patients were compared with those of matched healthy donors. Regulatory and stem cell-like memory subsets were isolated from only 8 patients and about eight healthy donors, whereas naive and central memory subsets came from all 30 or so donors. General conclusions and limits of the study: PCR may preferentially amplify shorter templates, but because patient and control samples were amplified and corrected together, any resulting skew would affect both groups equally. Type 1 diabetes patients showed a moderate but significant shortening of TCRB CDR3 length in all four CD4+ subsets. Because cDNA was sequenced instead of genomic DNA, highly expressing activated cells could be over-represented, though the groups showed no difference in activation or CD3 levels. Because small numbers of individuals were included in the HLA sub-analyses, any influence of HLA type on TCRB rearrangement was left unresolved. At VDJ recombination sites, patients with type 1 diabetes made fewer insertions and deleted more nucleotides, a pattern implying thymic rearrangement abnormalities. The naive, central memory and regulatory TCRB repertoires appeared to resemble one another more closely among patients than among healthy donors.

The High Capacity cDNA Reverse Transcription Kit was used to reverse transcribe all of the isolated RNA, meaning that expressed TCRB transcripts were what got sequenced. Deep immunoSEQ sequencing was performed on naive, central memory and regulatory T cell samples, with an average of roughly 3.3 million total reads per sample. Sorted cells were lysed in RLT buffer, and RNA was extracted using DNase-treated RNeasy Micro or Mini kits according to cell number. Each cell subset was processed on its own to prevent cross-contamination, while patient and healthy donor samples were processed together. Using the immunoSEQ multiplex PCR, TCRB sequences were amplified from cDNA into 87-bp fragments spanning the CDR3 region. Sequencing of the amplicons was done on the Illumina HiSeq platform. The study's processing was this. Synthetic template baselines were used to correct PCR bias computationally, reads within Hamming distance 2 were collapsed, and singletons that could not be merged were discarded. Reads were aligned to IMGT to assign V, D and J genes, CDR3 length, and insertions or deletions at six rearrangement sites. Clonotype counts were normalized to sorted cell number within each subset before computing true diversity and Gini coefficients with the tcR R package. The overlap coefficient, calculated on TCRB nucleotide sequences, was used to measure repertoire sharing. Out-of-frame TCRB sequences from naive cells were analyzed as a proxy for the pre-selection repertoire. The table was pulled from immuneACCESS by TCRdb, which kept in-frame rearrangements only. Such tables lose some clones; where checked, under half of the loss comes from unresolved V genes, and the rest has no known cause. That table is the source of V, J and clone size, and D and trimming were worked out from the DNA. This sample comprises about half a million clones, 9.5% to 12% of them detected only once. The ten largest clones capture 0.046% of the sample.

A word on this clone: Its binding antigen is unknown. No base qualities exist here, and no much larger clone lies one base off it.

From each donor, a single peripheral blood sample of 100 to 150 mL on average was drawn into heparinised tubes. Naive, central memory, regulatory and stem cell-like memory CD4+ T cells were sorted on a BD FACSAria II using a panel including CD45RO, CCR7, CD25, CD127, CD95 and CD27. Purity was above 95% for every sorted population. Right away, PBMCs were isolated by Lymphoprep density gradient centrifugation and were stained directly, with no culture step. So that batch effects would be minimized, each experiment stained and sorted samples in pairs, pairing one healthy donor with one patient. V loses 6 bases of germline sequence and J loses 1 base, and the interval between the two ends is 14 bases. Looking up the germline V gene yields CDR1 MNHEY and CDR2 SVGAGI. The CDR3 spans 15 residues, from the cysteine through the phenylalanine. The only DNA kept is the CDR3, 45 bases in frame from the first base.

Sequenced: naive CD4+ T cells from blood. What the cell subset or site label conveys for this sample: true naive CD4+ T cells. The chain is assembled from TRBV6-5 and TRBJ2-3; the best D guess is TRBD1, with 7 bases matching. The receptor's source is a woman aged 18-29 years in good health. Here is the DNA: TGTGCCAGCAGCTGGGGACAGCGGGGCACAGATACGCAGTATTTT. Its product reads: CASSWGQRGTDTQYF.